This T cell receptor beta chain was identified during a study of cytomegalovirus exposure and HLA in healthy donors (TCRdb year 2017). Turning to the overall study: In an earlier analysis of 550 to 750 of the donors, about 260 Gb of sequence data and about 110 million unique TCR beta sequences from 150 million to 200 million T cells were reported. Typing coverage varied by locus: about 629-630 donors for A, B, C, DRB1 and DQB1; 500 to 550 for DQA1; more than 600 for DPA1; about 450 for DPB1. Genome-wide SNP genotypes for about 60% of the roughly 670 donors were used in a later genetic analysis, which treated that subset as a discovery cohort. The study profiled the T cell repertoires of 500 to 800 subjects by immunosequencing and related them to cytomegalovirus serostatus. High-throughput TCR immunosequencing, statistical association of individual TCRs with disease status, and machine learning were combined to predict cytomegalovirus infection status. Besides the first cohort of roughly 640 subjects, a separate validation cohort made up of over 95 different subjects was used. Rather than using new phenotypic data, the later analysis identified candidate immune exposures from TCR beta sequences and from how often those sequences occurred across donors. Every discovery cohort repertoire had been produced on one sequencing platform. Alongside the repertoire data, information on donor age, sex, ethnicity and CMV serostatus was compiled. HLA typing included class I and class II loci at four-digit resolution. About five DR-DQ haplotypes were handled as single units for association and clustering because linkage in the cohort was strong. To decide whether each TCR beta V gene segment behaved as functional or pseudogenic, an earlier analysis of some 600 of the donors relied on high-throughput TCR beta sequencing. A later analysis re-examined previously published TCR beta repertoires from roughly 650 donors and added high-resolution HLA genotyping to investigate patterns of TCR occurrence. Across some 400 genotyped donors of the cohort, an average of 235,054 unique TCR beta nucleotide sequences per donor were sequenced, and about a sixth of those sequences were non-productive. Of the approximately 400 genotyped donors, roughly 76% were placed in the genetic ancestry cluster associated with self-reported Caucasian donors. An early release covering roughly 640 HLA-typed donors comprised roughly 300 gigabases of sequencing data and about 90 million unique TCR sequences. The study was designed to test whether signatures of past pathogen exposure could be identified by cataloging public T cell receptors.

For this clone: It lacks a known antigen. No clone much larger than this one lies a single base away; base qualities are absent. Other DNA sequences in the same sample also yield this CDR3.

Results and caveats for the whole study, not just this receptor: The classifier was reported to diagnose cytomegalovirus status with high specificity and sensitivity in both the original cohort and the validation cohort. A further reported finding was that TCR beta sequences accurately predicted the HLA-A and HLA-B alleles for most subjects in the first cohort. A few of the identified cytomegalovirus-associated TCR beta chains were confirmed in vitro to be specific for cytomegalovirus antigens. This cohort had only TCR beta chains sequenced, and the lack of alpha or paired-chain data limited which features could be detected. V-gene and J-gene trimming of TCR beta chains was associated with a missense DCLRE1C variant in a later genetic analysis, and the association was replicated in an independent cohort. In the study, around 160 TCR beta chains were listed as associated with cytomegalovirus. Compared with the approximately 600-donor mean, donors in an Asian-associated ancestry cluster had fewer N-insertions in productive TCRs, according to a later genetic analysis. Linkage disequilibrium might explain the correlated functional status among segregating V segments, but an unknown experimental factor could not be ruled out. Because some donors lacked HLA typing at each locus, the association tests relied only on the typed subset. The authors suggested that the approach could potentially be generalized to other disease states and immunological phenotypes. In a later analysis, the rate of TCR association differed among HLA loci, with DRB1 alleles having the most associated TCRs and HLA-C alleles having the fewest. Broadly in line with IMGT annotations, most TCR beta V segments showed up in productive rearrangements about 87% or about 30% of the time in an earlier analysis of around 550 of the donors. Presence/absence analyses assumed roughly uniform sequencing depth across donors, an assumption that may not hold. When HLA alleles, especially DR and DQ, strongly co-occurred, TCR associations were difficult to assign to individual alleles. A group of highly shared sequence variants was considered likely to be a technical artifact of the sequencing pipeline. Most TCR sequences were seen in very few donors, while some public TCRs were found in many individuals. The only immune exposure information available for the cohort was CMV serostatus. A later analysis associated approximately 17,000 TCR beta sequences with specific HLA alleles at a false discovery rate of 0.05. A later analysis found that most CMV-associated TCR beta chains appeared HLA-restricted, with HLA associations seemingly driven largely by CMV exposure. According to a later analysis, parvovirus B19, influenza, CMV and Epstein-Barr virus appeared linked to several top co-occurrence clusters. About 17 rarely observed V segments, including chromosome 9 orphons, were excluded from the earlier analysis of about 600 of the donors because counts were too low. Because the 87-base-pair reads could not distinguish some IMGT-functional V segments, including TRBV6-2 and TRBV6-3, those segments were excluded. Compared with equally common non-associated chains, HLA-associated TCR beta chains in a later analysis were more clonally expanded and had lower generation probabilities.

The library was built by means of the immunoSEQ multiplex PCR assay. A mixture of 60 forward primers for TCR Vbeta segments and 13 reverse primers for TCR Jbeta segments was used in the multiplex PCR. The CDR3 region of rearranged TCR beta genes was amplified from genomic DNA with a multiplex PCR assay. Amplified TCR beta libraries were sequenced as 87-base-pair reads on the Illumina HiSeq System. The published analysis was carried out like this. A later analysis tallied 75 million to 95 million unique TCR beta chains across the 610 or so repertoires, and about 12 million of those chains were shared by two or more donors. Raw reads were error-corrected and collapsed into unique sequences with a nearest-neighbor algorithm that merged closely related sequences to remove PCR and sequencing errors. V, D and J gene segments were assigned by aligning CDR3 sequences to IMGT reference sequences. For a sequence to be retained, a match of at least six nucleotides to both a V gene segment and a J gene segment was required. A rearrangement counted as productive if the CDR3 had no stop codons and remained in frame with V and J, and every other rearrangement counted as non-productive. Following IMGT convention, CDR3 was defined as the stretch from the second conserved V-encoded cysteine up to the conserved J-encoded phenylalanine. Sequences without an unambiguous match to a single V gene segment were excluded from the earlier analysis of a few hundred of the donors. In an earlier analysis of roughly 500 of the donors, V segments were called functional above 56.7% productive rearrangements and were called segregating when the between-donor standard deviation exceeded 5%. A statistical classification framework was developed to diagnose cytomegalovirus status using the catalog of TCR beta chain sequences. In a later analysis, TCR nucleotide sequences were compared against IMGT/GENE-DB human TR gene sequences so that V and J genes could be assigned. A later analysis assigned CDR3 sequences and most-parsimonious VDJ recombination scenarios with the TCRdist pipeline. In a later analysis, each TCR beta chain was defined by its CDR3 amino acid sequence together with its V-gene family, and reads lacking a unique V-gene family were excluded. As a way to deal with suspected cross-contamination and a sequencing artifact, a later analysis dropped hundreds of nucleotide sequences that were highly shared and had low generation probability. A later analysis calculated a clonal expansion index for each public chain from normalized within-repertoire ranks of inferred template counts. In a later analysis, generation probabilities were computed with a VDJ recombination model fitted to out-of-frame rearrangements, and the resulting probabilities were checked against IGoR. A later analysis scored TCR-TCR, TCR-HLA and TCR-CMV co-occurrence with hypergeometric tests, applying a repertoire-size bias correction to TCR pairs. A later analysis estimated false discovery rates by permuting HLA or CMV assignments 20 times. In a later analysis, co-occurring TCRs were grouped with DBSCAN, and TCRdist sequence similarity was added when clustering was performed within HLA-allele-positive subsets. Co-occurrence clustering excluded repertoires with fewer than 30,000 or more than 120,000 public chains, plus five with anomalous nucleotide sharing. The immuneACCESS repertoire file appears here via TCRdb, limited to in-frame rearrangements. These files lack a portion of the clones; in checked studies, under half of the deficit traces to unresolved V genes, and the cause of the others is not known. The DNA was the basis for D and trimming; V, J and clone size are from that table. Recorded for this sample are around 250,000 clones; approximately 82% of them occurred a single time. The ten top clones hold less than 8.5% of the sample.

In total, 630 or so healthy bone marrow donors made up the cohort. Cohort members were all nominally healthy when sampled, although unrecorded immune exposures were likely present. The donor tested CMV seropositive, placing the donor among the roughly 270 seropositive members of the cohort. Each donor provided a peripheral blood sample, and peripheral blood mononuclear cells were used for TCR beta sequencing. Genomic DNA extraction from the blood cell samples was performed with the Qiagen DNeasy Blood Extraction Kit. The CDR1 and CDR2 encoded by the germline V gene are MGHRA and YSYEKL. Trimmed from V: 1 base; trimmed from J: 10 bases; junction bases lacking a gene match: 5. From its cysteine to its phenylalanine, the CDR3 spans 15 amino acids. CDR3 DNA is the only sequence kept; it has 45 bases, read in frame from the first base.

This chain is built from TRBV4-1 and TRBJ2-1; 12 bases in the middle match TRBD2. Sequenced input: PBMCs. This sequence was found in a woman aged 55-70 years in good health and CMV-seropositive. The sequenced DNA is TGCGCCAGCAGCCAAGGTCTAGCGGGAGGGGGAGAGCAGTTCTTC. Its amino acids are CASSQGLAGGGEQFF.